Listed below are T cell receptor beta chains from one sample, sequenced in a study of cytomegalovirus exposure and HLA in healthy donors. Profiled with immunoSEQ multiplex PCR; TCRdb holds only in-frame clones, not every one. The table lists some 100,000 clones, about 79% of them singletons, with approximately 1.2% in the top ten. Input material: PBMCs. The receptors shown here come from a woman under 30 in good health and CMV-seronegative. The CDR3 runs from the conserved cysteine through the conserved F or W. D genes are given only for firm matches. For some rows the clone size is stated as once, few or many, or as a class when expanded; others skip it.

d_call: .; v_call: TRBV15; j_call: TRBJ2-5; clone_size: .; cdr3_nt: TGTGCCACCAGCAGAGATGGGGCACAAGAGACCCAGTACTTC; cdr3_aa: CATSRDGAQETQYF
d_call: TRBD1; v_call: TRBV4-1; j_call: TRBJ2-7; clone_size: .; cdr3_nt: TGCGCCAGCAGCCAAGATCCACAGGGGATCTACGAGCAGTACTTC; cdr3_aa: CASSQDPQGIYEQYF
d_call: .; v_call: TRBV28; j_call: TRBJ1-1; clone_size: .; cdr3_nt: TGTGCCAGCAGTTTCTACAACACTGAAGCTTTCTTT; cdr3_aa: CASSFYNTEAFF
d_call: .; v_call: TRBV6-5; j_call: TRBJ1-4; clone_size: .; cdr3_nt: TGTGCCAGCAGTTATTTAGAGAATGAAAAACTGTTTTTT; cdr3_aa: CASSYLENEKLFF
d_call: .; v_call: TRBV6-5; j_call: TRBJ1-2; clone_size: .; cdr3_nt: TGTGCCAGCAGTTCCGCAGGATCCGACTATGGCTACACCTTC; cdr3_aa: CASSSAGSDYGYTF
d_call: TRBD1; v_call: TRBV28; j_call: TRBJ2-1; clone_size: once; cdr3_nt: TGTGCCAGCAGTTTGACAGGGTACAATGAGCAGTTCTTC; cdr3_aa: CASSLTGYNEQFF
d_call: .; v_call: TRBV7-2; j_call: TRBJ2-5; clone_size: few; cdr3_nt: TGTGCCAGCAGCTTCTCTCGGTCTGCAGAGACCCAGTACTTC; cdr3_aa: CASSFSRSAETQYF
d_call: .; v_call: TRBV5-1; j_call: TRBJ2-3; clone_size: .; cdr3_nt: TGCGCCAGCAGCTCGGGACTCACCACAGATACGCAGTATTTT; cdr3_aa: CASSSGLTTDTQYF
d_call: .; v_call: TRBV5-4; j_call: TRBJ2-7; clone_size: .; cdr3_nt: TGTGCCAGCACTACTTCACGGGAGCCGCGCGAGCAGTACTTC; cdr3_aa: CASTTSREPREQYF
d_call: TRBD2; v_call: TRBV7-2; j_call: TRBJ2-7; clone_size: .; cdr3_nt: TGTGCCAGCAGCTGGGGAGGAGCGGGGGGCTACGAGCAGTACTTC; cdr3_aa: CASSWGGAGGYEQYF
d_call: TRBD2; v_call: TRBV7-8; j_call: TRBJ2-5; clone_size: .; cdr3_nt: TGTGCCAGCAGCTTAGGGGAGGGGCGGCAAGAGACCCAGTACTTC; cdr3_aa: CASSLGEGRQETQYF
d_call: TRBD1; v_call: TRBV7-7; j_call: TRBJ2-7; clone_size: .; cdr3_nt: TGTGCCAGCAGCTTAACGGTGTTAGTTAGGGACAGGAGCTACGAGCAGTACTTC; cdr3_aa: CASSLTVLVRDRSYEQYF
d_call: .; v_call: TRBV19; j_call: TRBJ2-3; clone_size: .; cdr3_nt: TGTGCCAGTACCACAGGGTTCACAGATACGCAGTATTTT; cdr3_aa: CASTTGFTDTQYF
d_call: .; v_call: TRBV7-9; j_call: TRBJ2-7; clone_size: .; cdr3_nt: TGTGCCAGCAGCTCCCAGGGGCAGGGCTCCTACGAGCAGTACTTC; cdr3_aa: CASSSQGQGSYEQYF
d_call: TRBD1; v_call: TRBV5-4; j_call: TRBJ1-1; clone_size: .; cdr3_nt: TGTGCCAGCAGCTTGGAGGTAGGGGGCTATATGAACACTGAAGCTTTCTTT; cdr3_aa: CASSLEVGGYMNTEAFF
d_call: .; v_call: TRBV2; j_call: TRBJ1-2; clone_size: .; cdr3_nt: TGTGCCAGCTACAGGGCTCGGGGCGAGGGCTACACCTTC; cdr3_aa: CASYRARGEGYTF
d_call: .; v_call: TRBV7-9; j_call: TRBJ1-2; clone_size: once; cdr3_nt: TGTGCCAGCAGCAACAACAGGGAAGGCTACACCTTC; cdr3_aa: CASSNNREGYTF
d_call: .; v_call: TRBV6-1; j_call: TRBJ2-5; clone_size: .; cdr3_nt: TGTGCCAGCATCGGTCGGACTGGGCCCCTGGAGACCCAGTACTTC; cdr3_aa: CASIGRTGPLETQYF
d_call: TRBD1; v_call: TRBV11-2; j_call: TRBJ2-1; clone_size: .; cdr3_nt: TGTGCCAGCAGCTTACTAGACAGGGAAGTCTACAATGAGCAGTTCTTC; cdr3_aa: CASSLLDREVYNEQFF
d_call: TRBD1; v_call: TRBV28; j_call: TRBJ2-1; clone_size: once; cdr3_nt: TGTGCCAGCAGTTTACAGGGGGCCGGTGAGCAGTTCTTC; cdr3_aa: CASSLQGAGEQFF
d_call: .; v_call: TRBV7-9; j_call: TRBJ1-2; clone_size: .; cdr3_nt: TGTGCCAGCAGCCCAGCGGGAAATGGCTACACCTTC; cdr3_aa: CASSPAGNGYTF
d_call: TRBD1; v_call: TRBV5-1; j_call: TRBJ1-1; clone_size: .; cdr3_nt: TGCGCCAGCAGCTTTCAGGGGGCGTACACTGAAGCTTTCTTT; cdr3_aa: CASSFQGAYTEAFF
d_call: TRBD2; v_call: TRBV19; j_call: TRBJ2-5; clone_size: .; cdr3_nt: TGTGCCAGTAGTCAACCTTTTTCGGGGAGGGGAGAGACCCAGTACTTC; cdr3_aa: CASSQPFSGRGETQYF
d_call: .; v_call: TRBV18; j_call: TRBJ1-2; clone_size: .; cdr3_nt: TGTGCCAGCTCACCATTTGCGGGGGCGGAATATGGCTACACCTTC; cdr3_aa: CASSPFAGAEYGYTF
d_call: TRBD2; v_call: TRBV27; j_call: TRBJ2-5; clone_size: .; cdr3_nt: TGTGCCAGCAGTTTATCTCAGACTAGCCGGAAGGGGGAGACCCAGTACTTC; cdr3_aa: CASSLSQTSRKGETQYF
d_call: TRBD1; v_call: TRBV6-1; j_call: TRBJ1-5; clone_size: few; cdr3_nt: TGTGCCAGCAGTGAGACCCACGGGACAGCTAGCAATCAGCCCCAGCATTTT; cdr3_aa: CASSETHGTASNQPQHF
d_call: .; v_call: TRBV14; j_call: TRBJ2-3; clone_size: once; cdr3_nt: TGTGCCAGCAGCCTCTTAACAGATACGCAGTATTTT; cdr3_aa: CASSLLTDTQYF
d_call: .; v_call: TRBV29-1; j_call: TRBJ2-1; clone_size: .; cdr3_nt: TGCAGCGGTAGCGTATCCTACAATGAGCAGTTCTTC; cdr3_aa: CSGSVSYNEQFF
d_call: .; v_call: TRBV30; j_call: TRBJ1-2; clone_size: .; cdr3_nt: TGTGCCTGGAGTCTGGACGGGGACTACACCTTC; cdr3_aa: CAWSLDGDYTF
d_call: .; v_call: TRBV10-2; j_call: TRBJ2-7; clone_size: .; cdr3_nt: TGCGCCAGCACCCCACGAGGTAACTCCTACGAGCAGTACTTC; cdr3_aa: CASTPRGNSYEQYF
d_call: .; v_call: TRBV27; j_call: TRBJ2-1; clone_size: .; cdr3_nt: TGTGCCAGCAAACCAACCCGAGTATCCGGCAATGAGCAGTTCTTC; cdr3_aa: CASKPTRVSGNEQFF
d_call: TRBD1; v_call: TRBV30; j_call: TRBJ1-4; clone_size: .; cdr3_nt: TGTGCCTGGACCCAAGGGACAGAAATTGAGGAAAAACTGTTTTTT; cdr3_aa: CAWTQGTEIEEKLFF
d_call: TRBD1; v_call: TRBV28; j_call: TRBJ2-7; clone_size: .; cdr3_nt: TGTGCCAGCAGTATTACCGGGACAGGGGCTCGGGAGCAGTACTTC; cdr3_aa: CASSITGTGAREQYF
d_call: TRBD2; v_call: TRBV28; j_call: TRBJ2-2; clone_size: .; cdr3_nt: TGTGCCAGCAGTTCCCCCTGGGGTAGCGGGGGTCTGAACACCGGGGAGCTGTTTTTT; cdr3_aa: CASSSPWGSGGLNTGELFF
d_call: .; v_call: TRBV30; j_call: TRBJ1-5; clone_size: .; cdr3_nt: TGTGCCTGGAGTCCCGCAACTCATCAGCCCCAGCATTTT; cdr3_aa: CAWSPATHQPQHF
d_call: .; v_call: TRBV30; j_call: TRBJ1-5; clone_size: .; cdr3_nt: TGTGCCTGGAGTTATGAGGGTAGGAGCAATCAGCCCCAGCATTTT; cdr3_aa: CAWSYEGRSNQPQHF
d_call: .; v_call: TRBV28; j_call: TRBJ1-6; clone_size: .; cdr3_nt: TGTGCCAGCAGTCAAGGGACAACGAATTATAATTCACCCCTCCACTTT; cdr3_aa: CASSQGTTNYNSPLHF
d_call: TRBD1; v_call: TRBV30; j_call: TRBJ1-6; clone_size: few; cdr3_nt: TGTGCCTGGAGCCCCGGACAGGGGTTTTCACCCCTCCACTTT; cdr3_aa: CAWSPGQGFSPLHF
d_call: TRBD2; v_call: TRBV4-3; j_call: TRBJ2-3; clone_size: .; cdr3_nt: TGCGCCAGCAGCCAAGATAGGACTAGGGGCCCAGATACGCAGTATTTT; cdr3_aa: CASSQDRTRGPDTQYF
d_call: TRBD1; v_call: TRBV11-2; j_call: TRBJ2-2; clone_size: few; cdr3_nt: TGTGCCAGCAGCTCTCCCCGGACAGGGTCGGACGGGGAGCTGTTTTTT; cdr3_aa: CASSSPRTGSDGELFF
d_call: .; v_call: TRBV6-5; j_call: TRBJ1-1; clone_size: few; cdr3_nt: TGTGCCAGCTCGAGGGTTCTGAACACTGAAGCTTTCTTT; cdr3_aa: CASSRVLNTEAFF
d_call: .; v_call: TRBV19; j_call: TRBJ1-5; clone_size: .; cdr3_nt: TGTGCCAGTAGTATAGCTCGGGGTAGCAATCAGCCCCAGCATTTT; cdr3_aa: CASSIARGSNQPQHF
d_call: TRBD2; v_call: TRBV7-3; j_call: TRBJ2-2; clone_size: few; cdr3_nt: TGTGCCAGCAGCTTAACGCTAGCGGGGCAAACCGGGGAGCTGTTTTTT; cdr3_aa: CASSLTLAGQTGELFF
d_call: TRBD1; v_call: TRBV6-5; j_call: TRBJ1-4; clone_size: .; cdr3_nt: TGTGCCAGCCGACAGGGGGTGGCTAATGAAAAACTGTTTTTT; cdr3_aa: CASRQGVANEKLFF
d_call: .; v_call: TRBV15; j_call: TRBJ1-4; clone_size: .; cdr3_nt: TGTGCCACCAGCTCCAGGTGGGGCGACAATGAAAAACTGTTTTTT; cdr3_aa: CATSSRWGDNEKLFF
d_call: .; v_call: TRBV6-5; j_call: TRBJ1-1; clone_size: .; cdr3_nt: TGTGCCAGCAGTTTATCGACAGTAGCCGATGAAGCTTTCTTT; cdr3_aa: CASSLSTVADEAFF
d_call: .; v_call: TRBV2; j_call: TRBJ2-1; clone_size: .; cdr3_nt: TGTGCCAGCTGTTTGCGCAACTACAATGAGCAGTTCTTC; cdr3_aa: CASCLRNYNEQFF
d_call: .; v_call: TRBV9; j_call: TRBJ2-1; clone_size: .; cdr3_nt: TGTGCCAGCAGCTCCCCCCACTCCTACAATGAGCAGTTCTTC; cdr3_aa: CASSSPHSYNEQFF
d_call: .; v_call: TRBV6-1; j_call: TRBJ1-1; clone_size: .; cdr3_nt: TGTGCCATCCAGCCTAACAGGGATGTCCCTGAAGCTTTCTTT; cdr3_aa: CAIQPNRDVPEAFF
d_call: .; v_call: TRBV20-1; j_call: TRBJ2-5; clone_size: .; cdr3_nt: TGCAGTGCTAGTCTCTCGGAGACCCAGTACTTC; cdr3_aa: CSASLSETQYF
d_call: .; v_call: TRBV18; j_call: TRBJ1-6; clone_size: few; cdr3_nt: TGTGCCAGCTCACCTAAAGCCATGGACAGCTATAATTCACCCCTCCACTTT; cdr3_aa: CASSPKAMDSYNSPLHF
d_call: TRBD2; v_call: TRBV7-9; j_call: TRBJ2-5; clone_size: .; cdr3_nt: TGTGCCAGCAGCTTAGGTAGCGGGGGGGCCTTGGAGACCCAGTACTTC; cdr3_aa: CASSLGSGGALETQYF
d_call: TRBD1; v_call: TRBV10-3; j_call: TRBJ1-2; clone_size: .; cdr3_nt: TGTGCCATCACCGACAGGGGTGGGGATGGCTACACCTTC; cdr3_aa: CAITDRGGDGYTF
d_call: TRBD1; v_call: TRBV19; j_call: TRBJ1-1; clone_size: .; cdr3_nt: TGTGCCAGTATGGGGACAGGGCCTTTCTTT; cdr3_aa: CASMGTGPFF
d_call: TRBD1; v_call: TRBV4-1; j_call: TRBJ2-7; clone_size: .; cdr3_nt: TGCGCCAGCAGCCAATCAGGGACAGACACTTGGGCCGAGCAGTACTTC; cdr3_aa: CASSQSGTDTWAEQYF
d_call: .; v_call: TRBV28; j_call: TRBJ1-4; clone_size: .; cdr3_nt: TGTGCCAGCAGTTTACCGGGGGTGACTAATGAAAAACTGTTTTTT; cdr3_aa: CASSLPGVTNEKLFF
d_call: .; v_call: TRBV6-5; j_call: TRBJ2-5; clone_size: .; cdr3_nt: TGTGCCAGCAGTTACGCCGGAATGGCGGGCGAGACCCAGTACTTC; cdr3_aa: CASSYAGMAGETQYF
d_call: TRBD1; v_call: TRBV11-2; j_call: TRBJ1-2; clone_size: .; cdr3_nt: TGTGCCAGCAGCTCCCCCCGGGGACAGAGATATGGCTACACCTTC; cdr3_aa: CASSSPRGQRYGYTF
d_call: .; v_call: TRBV9; j_call: TRBJ2-2; clone_size: once; cdr3_nt: TGTGCCAGCAGCCTCAGAGGGGAGCTGTTTTTT; cdr3_aa: CASSLRGELFF